One TCR beta chain is described in this entry. The antigen is undetermined. Produced via immunoSEQ multiplex PCR; TCRdb's table is partial and in-frame only. The sample records tens of thousands of clones, approximately 90% being singletons. The sample originates from a study of cytomegalovirus exposure and HLA in healthy donors. Study-level points and caveats: The study flagged around 150 TCR beta chains as cytomegalovirus-associated. Among TCR sequences, most were rare, though some public TCRs appeared in many donors. Through in vitro validation, a few CMV-associated chains were shown to be specific for CMV antigens.

The CDR3 is 16 amino acids. Germline V lookup: CDR1 MNHEY, CDR2 SVGAGI. V was cut by 4 bases and J by 13 bases, with 28 bases left in between. The chain is built from TRBV6-5 and TRBJ1-2; D uncertain. What was sequenced was PBMCs. The TCR comes from a man younger than 40 in good health and CMV-seronegative. Here the CDR3 reads CASSSASGRTYSAFTF. CDR3 coding DNA: TGTGCCAGCAGTTCGGCAAGCGGCAGAACATATTCCGCCTTCACCTTC.